The 26 T cell receptor beta chains listed next were all sequenced from one sample in a study of CD8 T cells in ankylosing spondylitis. TCRdb reprocessed the 5' RACE reads via MiXCR and lists one record per CDR3 protein. The table includes roughly 250,000 distinct CDR3 sequences, 8% to 9.5% detected once. Sequences were obtained from blood, either unsorted or a sorted T cell fraction (not recorded which). The receptors were gathered from a male donor with ankylosing spondylitis or in good health (not recorded which).

This clonotype was detected many times. The chain uses TRBV19 and TRBJ2-7; D is undetermined. V dropped 5 bases and J dropped 0 bases, with 8 bases sitting between them. Germline-derived CDR1 and CDR2 are LNHDA and SQIVND (reference sequence). This CDR3 has 13 residues. This CDR3 is CASSVSLSYEQYF. The CDR3 nucleotides read TGTGCCAGTAGTGTCAGCCTCTCCTACGAGCAGTACTTC.

This clonotype has ten or more counts. This rearrangement joins TRBV11-2 to TRBJ1-5; D is unclear. The germline CDR1 and CDR2 sequences are SGHAT and FQNNGV. V lost 2 bases, J lost 0 bases, and 5 bases lay in between. The CDR3 totals 14 residues. CDR3 protein: CASSLTFSNQPQHF. The CDR3 DNA reads TGTGCCAGCAGCTTAACGTTTAGCAATCAGCCCCAGCATTTT.

This clonotype was seen repeatedly, ten times or more. The chain recombines TRBV6-1 with TRBJ1-2; TRBD1 might be the D (6 bases). The CDR3 covers 14 residues. Germline lookup yields CDR1 MNHNS and CDR2 SASEGT. The V and J ends lost 6 bases and 4 bases respectively, with 15 bases between them. DNA of the CDR3: TGTGCCAGCAGCCAATCGACAGGATTCTATGGCTACACCTTC. Its translation is CASSQSTGFYGYTF.

The J gene is TRBJ2-5, the V gene TRBV7-9, with 7 bases lining up with TRBD1. The CDR3 covers 16 residues. The germline V gene has CDR1 SEHNR and CDR2 FQNEAQ (reference sequence). V gave up 0 bases and J gave up 5 bases; unmatched junction bases: 9. The CDR3 nucleotides are TGTGCCAGCAGCTTAGCGGTATTAACAGGGGTGGAGACCCAGTACTTC. It translates to CASSLAVLTGVETQYF.

A few counts support this clonotype. The V and J genes are TRBV12-3 or TRBV12-4 and TRBJ2-7, with D uncertain. The CDR3 is 13 amino acids. V was cut by 5 bases and J by 0 bases, with 8 bases left in between. The CDR3 sequence: CASSGPGSYEQYF. CDR3 bases: TGTGCCAGCAGTGGACCGGGCTCCTACGAGCAGTACTTC.

This clonotype was counted many times. The J gene is TRBJ1-1, the V gene TRBV4-1; D possibly corresponds to TRBD1 (6 bases). From germline, CDR1 is MGHRA and CDR2 YSYEKL. Trimming took 2 bases from V and 3 from J, leaving 16 bases between them. The CDR3 extends over 16 amino acids. CDR3 bases: TGCGCCAGCAGCCAATCTACAGGGAATCGGGACACTGAAGCTTTCTTT. It is translated as CASSQSTGNRDTEAFF.

This chain links TRBV7-9 with TRBJ2-3; 8 bases map to TRBD2. The CDR3 runs to 15 residues. V was clipped by 7 bases and J by 2 bases; unmatched bases: 8. Germline CDR1 is SEHNR and CDR2 is FQNEAQ (reference sequence). The CDR3 region has the DNA TGTGCCAGCATAACGGGACTAGGGAACACAGATACGCAGTATTTT. Translating gives CASITGLGNTDTQYF.

This clonotype was recorded at least ten times. The chain employs TRBV3-1 and TRBJ1-1; D is undetermined. The CDR3 has 13 amino acids. Germline V gives CDR1 LGHDT, CDR2 YNNKEL (reference sequence). The V gene lost 6 bases and the J gene lost 8 bases, with 16 bases spanning the gap. The CDR3 loop is CASSERVSLEAFF. The CDR3 coding sequence is TGTGCCAGCAGTGAAAGAGTCTCCTTAGAAGCTTTCTTT.

The table lists this clonotype with many counts. The junction does not match germline at one end; this may be a read error. V gene TRBV7-6 combines with J gene TRBJ2-7, with D tentatively TRBD1 (6 bases). Looked up from germline, CDR1 is SGHVS and CDR2 is FNYEAQ. This CDR3 is 15 amino acids long. The CDR3: CASSEGDRLSNEQYF. CDR3 DNA: TGTGCCAGCAGCGAAGGCGACAGGCTCTCCAACGAGCAGTACTTC.

Many counts were recorded for this clonotype. V gene TRBV5-1 combines with J gene TRBJ2-7; D possibly corresponds to TRBD1 (6 bases). CDR1 and CDR2 (germline): SGHRS, YFSETQ. The CDR3 runs 15 residues. Trimming took off 0 bases at V and 3 bases at J, with 13 bases between the two ends. The CDR3 DNA reads TGCGCCAGCAGCTTGGGTGAGGGACACAGCTACGAGCAGTACTTC. Protein sequence: CASSLGEGHSYEQYF.

This clonotype was counted ten times or more. The chain joins TRBV20-1 to TRBJ1-5; D remains ambiguous. V was clipped by 6 bases and J by 1 base, with 10 bases between them. The CDR3 totals 13 residues. CDR1 is DFQATT, CDR2 SNEGSKA, per germline (reference sequence). The CDR3 region has the DNA TGCAGTGCCTTGGACGGGAGCAATCAGCCCCAGCATTTT. It specifies CSALDGSNQPQHF.

At least ten counts were recorded for this clonotype. V and J are TRBV27 and TRBJ1-6, with D hard to call. V lost 4 bases, J lost 4 bases, and 11 bases lay in between. The CDR3 spans 15 residues. The V gene's germline CDR1 is MNHEY and CDR2 SMNVEV (reference sequence). The CDR3 region is CASSSPRGYNSPLHF. The DNA for the CDR3 is TGTGCCAGCAGTTCTCCAAGAGGGTATAATTCACCCCTCCACTTT.

The V call is TRBV30, the J call TRBJ1-2, with 7 bases identical to TRBD1. J was trimmed by 3 bases and V by 6 bases; bases with no gene match: 7. Germline V gives CDR1 GTSNPN, CDR2 SVGIG (reference sequence). The CDR3 spans 13 residues. The CDR3: CACDRVAYYGYTF. The CDR3 nucleotides read TGTGCCTGCGACAGGGTCGCATACTATGGCTACACCTTC. Full variable domain (missing parts from reference TRBV30 and TRBJ1-2): SQTIHQWPATLVQPVGSPLSLECTVEGTSNPNLYWYRQAAGRGLQLLFYSVGIGQISSEVPQNLSASRPQDRQFILSSKKLLLSDSGFYLCACDRVAYYGYTFGSGTRLTVV.

This clonotype occurred a few times. The chain links TRBV30 to TRBJ2-1; D unclear. Germline CDR1 reads GTSNPN; CDR2 reads SVGIG (reference sequence). Deletions cut 2 bases from V and 8 bases from J, with 13 bases between. This CDR3 region has 13 residues. The CDR3 here is CAWSPKIADEQFF. Written as DNA, the CDR3 is TGTGCCTGGAGTCCAAAAATTGCCGATGAGCAGTTCTTC.

There are many counts of this clonotype. The chain recombines TRBV7-2 with TRBJ2-1, with D unresolved. Trimming shortened V by 6 bases and J by 6 bases, and 9 bases separated the two germline ends. The CDR3 is 12 amino acids. The germline V gene encodes CDR1 SGHTA and CDR2 FQGNSA. CDR3 loop: CASRHILNEQFF. The CDR3, as DNA: TGTGCCAGCAGGCATATTCTCAATGAGCAGTTCTTC.

There are a few counts of this clonotype. The chain is built from TRBV6-1 and TRBJ2-5, with 7 bases identical to TRBD1. The CDR3 sequence is 16 residues long. The V segment lost 6 bases and the J segment 9 bases; nucleotides outside the gene matches: 19. Germline lookup yields CDR1 MNHNS and CDR2 SASEGT. CDR3 nucleotide sequence: TGTGCCAGCAGGGAGCACTCTCTACAGGGGTTGGGGGCCCAGTACTTC. The encoded protein is CASREHSLQGLGAQYF.

The chain recombines TRBV7-6 with TRBJ1-2; D unresolved. Germline V gives CDR1 SGHVS, CDR2 FNYEAQ. This CDR3 contains 13 residues. Between the trimmed V and J ends, which lost 1 base and 8 bases, there was a span of 11 bases. The CDR3 loop reads CASSLGRMKGYTF. The CDR3 DNA follows: TGTGCCAGCAGCTTAGGGCGGATGAAGGGCTACACCTTC.

This chain uses TRBV11-2 with TRBJ2-7; possibly TRBD2 for D (5 bases). Germline lookup yields CDR1 SGHAT and CDR2 FQNNGV. CDR3 length: 16 amino acids. With 8 bases removed from V and 0 bases from J, the gap between germline ends came to 20 bases. As DNA, the CDR3 is TGTGCCAGCTTCCTGACGGATGAAGGAGGCTCCTACGAGCAGTACTTC. Translated: CASFLTDEGGSYEQYF.

Many counts were recorded for this clonotype. V usage is TRBV12-3 or TRBV12-4 and J usage is TRBJ2-7; the D is unclear. The CDR3 consists of 12 residues. V was cut by 3 bases and J by 6 bases, with 9 bases left in between. CDR3 residues: CASSFRRLEQYF. CDR3 sequence (DNA): TGTGCCAGCAGTTTTAGGCGACTCGAGCAGTACTTC.

This clonotype was detected many times. This chain links TRBV7-2 with TRBJ2-2; D remains unclear. Per the germline V gene, CDR1 is SGHTA and CDR2 is FQGNSA. V lost 1 base to trimming and J lost 14 bases, with 11 bases between them. The CDR3 consists of 12 residues. The CDR3 sequence is CASSLEVGKLFF. The CDR3 bases are TGTGCCAGCAGCTTAGAAGTCGGCAAACTGTTTTTT.

Many counts were recorded for this clonotype. The chain employs TRBV12-3 or TRBV12-4 and TRBJ1-1, with D hard to call. The CDR3 totals 14 residues. The V and J ends lost 7 bases and 4 bases respectively, with 16 bases between them. The CDR3 region is CASTLGPMGTEAFF. DNA for the CDR3: TGTGCCAGCACTCTAGGACCGATGGGCACTGAAGCTTTCTTT.

Here the CDR3 DNA reads TGTGCCAGAAGAAGGACAGGGGACACCGGGGAGCTGTTTTTT. Residues: CARRRTGDTGELFF. The rearrangement links TRBV6-1 to TRBJ2-2; 9 bases align to TRBD1. This CDR3 has 14 residues. J was trimmed by 3 bases and V by 9 bases; bases with no gene match: 5. Per germline, CDR1 MNHNS and CDR2 SASEGT.

This clonotype was picked up a small number of times. CDR3 nucleotide sequence: TGTGCCAGCAGCTTTACACTAGCTGGCAGTAATGAGCAGTTCTTC. Amino acid sequence: CASSFTLAGSNEQFF. The V and J genes are TRBV5-4 and TRBJ2-1, with D perhaps TRBD2 (6 bases). The V end was cut by 2 bases, the J end by 7 bases, with 16 bases between. Germline values: CDR1 SGHNT, CDR2 YYREEE (reference sequence). The CDR3 has 15 residues.

This clonotype has ten or more counts. This chain links TRBV10-3 with TRBJ2-7, with 13 bases that match TRBD2. Losses at the gene ends were 5 bases for V and 6 bases for J; bases not matched to a gene: 4. This CDR3 has 14 residues. In germline, CDR1 is ENHRY, CDR2 SYGVKD. The CDR3 region has the DNA TGTGCCATCAGTTGGACTAGCGGGAGTTCCGAGCAGTACTTC. Its translation is CAISWTSGSSEQYF.

This clonotype was picked up many times. This may arise from a read error, as a much more abundant clone is one base away. The rearrangement uses TRBV20-1 and TRBJ2-3; D gene uncertain. Germline-derived CDR1 and CDR2 are DFQATT and SNEGSKA (reference sequence). The CDR3 is made up of 12 amino acids. The germline V and J ends were trimmed by 3 bases and 0 bases, with 4 bases remaining between them. In DNA, the CDR3 is TGCAGTGCTAGCCCTAGCACAGATACGCAGTATTTT. Its protein is CSASPSTDTQYF.

This clonotype appeared many times. The chain combines TRBV7-9 with TRBJ2-3; D perhaps matches TRBD1 (5 bases). CDR3 length: 17 residues. The germline V gene has CDR1 SEHNR and CDR2 FQNEAQ (reference sequence). V was shortened by 3 bases and J by 6 bases, with 22 bases between the two germline ends. CDR3 sequence: CASSFLDRRAALDTQYF. CDR3 coding DNA: TGTGCCAGCAGCTTCCTTGACAGAAGGGCAGCGTTGGATACGCAGTATTTT.